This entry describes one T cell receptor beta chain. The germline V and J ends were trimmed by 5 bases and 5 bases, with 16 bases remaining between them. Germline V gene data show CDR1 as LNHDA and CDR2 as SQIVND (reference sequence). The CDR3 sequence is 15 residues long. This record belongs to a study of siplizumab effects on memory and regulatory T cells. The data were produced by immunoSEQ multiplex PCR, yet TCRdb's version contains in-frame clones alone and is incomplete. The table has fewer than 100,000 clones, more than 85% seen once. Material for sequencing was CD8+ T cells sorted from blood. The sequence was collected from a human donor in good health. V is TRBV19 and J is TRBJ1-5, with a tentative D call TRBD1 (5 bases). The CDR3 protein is CASSPFRGSDQPQHF. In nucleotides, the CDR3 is TGTGCCAGTAGTCCGTTTAGGGGATCCGATCAGCCCCAGCATTTT.